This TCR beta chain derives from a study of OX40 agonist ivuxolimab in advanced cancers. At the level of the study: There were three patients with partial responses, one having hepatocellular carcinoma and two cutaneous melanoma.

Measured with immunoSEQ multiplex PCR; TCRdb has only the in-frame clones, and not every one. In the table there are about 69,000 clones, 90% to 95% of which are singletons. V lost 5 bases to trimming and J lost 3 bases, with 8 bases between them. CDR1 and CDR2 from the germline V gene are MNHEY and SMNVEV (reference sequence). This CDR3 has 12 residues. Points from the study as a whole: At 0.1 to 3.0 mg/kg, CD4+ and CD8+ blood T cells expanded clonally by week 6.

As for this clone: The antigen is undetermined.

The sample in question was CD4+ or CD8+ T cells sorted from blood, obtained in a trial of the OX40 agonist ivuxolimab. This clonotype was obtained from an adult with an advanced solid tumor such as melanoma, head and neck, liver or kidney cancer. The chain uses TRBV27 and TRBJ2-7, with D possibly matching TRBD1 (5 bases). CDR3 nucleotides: TGTGCCAGCAGTAGGGGAAACTACGAGCAGTACTTC. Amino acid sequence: CASSRGNYEQYF.